This T cell receptor beta chain was found in a study of human T cells and chemical hapten exposure. Time point specified: pre-sensitization, week 0. The treatment here: therapeutic diphenylcyclopropenone sensitization with weekly scalp DPC. TCRdb passed the RACE reads through MiXCR, listing each CDR3 protein once. Here the sample spans fewer than 140,000 distinct CDR3 sequences, 9% to 15% being singletons. To note about this clonotype: Its target is unknown.

Study-wide findings and caveats: DPC sensitization left the count of TCRs above 1 in 1000 unchanged.

CDR3 length: 9 residues. Germline CDR1 and CDR2: SGHTS and YDEGEE. The V end lost 6 bases, the J end lost 8 bases, and 3 bases lay between the germline ends. The V call is TRBV5-8, the J call TRBJ2-1, with unresolved D. The sample here was whole blood, taken in connection with sensitization to the hapten diphenylcyclopropenone (DPC). The TCR sequence derives from a woman aged 45 to 65 with alopecia areata. Some clones in this sample may be carry-over from other donors' samples. The CDR3 DNA follows: TGTGCCAGCACCTATGAGCAGTTCTTC. Its translation is CASTYEQFF.